The 14 T cell receptor beta chains in this list originate from one sample, sequenced in a study of identical twins. TCRdb fed the 5' RACE reads into MiXCR, producing one record per CDR3 protein. This table has about 1.7 million distinct CDR3 sequences, roughly a third appearing once. Sequenced input: cord blood. The receptors were sampled from a newborn girl in good health.

This clonotype has at least ten counts. This sequence joins TRBV12-3 or TRBV12-4 and TRBJ1-2; D uncertain. Trimming pared 1 base from V and 7 bases from J, leaving 4 bases between. The CDR3 sequence is 11 residues long. CDR3 bases: TGTGCCAGCAGTTTAGGGGTTGGCTACACCTTC. It is translated as CASSLGVGYTF.

V gene TRBV6-6 combines with J gene TRBJ1-2, with 8 bases that match TRBD1. The length of the CDR3 is 13 residues. V trimming: 7 bases; J trimming: 5 bases; junction bases outside the gene matches: 6. Germline V lookup: CDR1 MNHNY, CDR2 SVGAGI (reference sequence). The CDR3 loop is CASTNRQGYGYTF. The CDR3, as DNA: TGTGCCAGCACCAACCGACAGGGGTATGGCTACACCTTC.

The chain links TRBV9 to TRBJ2-3; no clear D gene. The CDR3 is made up of 12 amino acids. Per germline, CDR1 SGDLS and CDR2 YYNGEE. The V end lost 4 bases, the J end lost 5 bases, and 8 bases lay between the germline ends. CDR3 sequence: CASSRMEDTQYF. The CDR3 DNA sequence: TGTGCCAGCAGCCGAATGGAAGATACGCAGTATTTT.

The chain recombines TRBV12-3 or TRBV12-4 with TRBJ1-1; weak D call: TRBD1 (6 bases). This CDR3 is built from 12 residues. V was clipped by 5 bases and J by 10 bases, with 14 bases between them. The DNA of the CDR3 is TGTGCCAGCAGTCCAGGACAGAGGACAGCTTTCTTT. Amino acids: CASSPGQRTAFF.

This clonotype was observed a few times. This sequence joins TRBV7-9 and TRBJ2-7; 8 bases are shared with TRBD1. J was trimmed by 4 bases and V by 1 base; bases with no gene match: 3. Germline CDR1 reads SEHNR; CDR2 reads FQNEAQ (reference sequence). There are 14 residues in the CDR3. CDR3 DNA sequence: TGTGCCAGCAGCTTAGTGGACAGGGCGTACGAGCAGTACTTC. The encoded protein is CASSLVDRAYEQYF.

The chain couples TRBV2 to TRBJ1-4; no definite D call. Trimming took 0 bases from V and 12 from J, leaving 11 bases between them. CDR3 length: 13 amino acids. From germline, CDR1 is SNHLY and CDR2 FYNNEI. CDR3 coding DNA: TGTGCCAGCAGTGAAGCCCCCCGCGGACAACTGTTTTTT. Translated, it gives CASSEAPRGQLFF.

This chain links TRBV28 with TRBJ1-2; no clear D gene. V lost 5 bases and J 9 bases, leaving 16 bases between the germline ends. CDR3 length equals 13 residues. Germline CDR1 reads MDHEN; CDR2 reads SYDVKM. DNA for the CDR3: TGTGCCAGCAGTCCCCTGACGCTGTATAGCTACACCTTC. Its translation: CASSPLTLYSYTF.

This chain links TRBV7-9 with TRBJ2-1, with unresolved D. The V end was cut by 2 bases, the J end by 6 bases, with 8 bases between. Germline CDR1 and CDR2: SEHNR and FQNEAQ (reference sequence). The length of the CDR3 is 13 residues. CDR3 sequence: CASSLYPSNEQFF. DNA of the CDR3: TGTGCCAGCAGCTTATATCCCTCCAATGAGCAGTTCTTC.

The rearrangement uses TRBV6-1 and TRBJ1-5; 7 nucleotides match TRBD1. The CDR3 loop spans 13 amino acids. CDR1 MNHNS and CDR2 SASEGT come from the germline V gene. The trim removed 11 bases at V and 4 bases at J, leaving 8 bases unmatched. CDR3 residues: CAGRQGTNQPQHF. CDR3 DNA: TGTGCCGGCCGACAGGGCACGAATCAGCCCCAGCATTTT.

Of note for this clonotype: A much larger clone sits a single nucleotide away, making a read error possible. The chain is built from TRBV6-5 and TRBJ1-4; D is uncertain. From germline, CDR1 is MNHEY and CDR2 SVGAGI. This CDR3 contains 12 residues. The CDR3 protein is CASSYSGERLFF. As DNA, the CDR3 is TGTGCCAGCAGTTACTCGGGTGAAAGACTGTTTTTT.

Notes on this clonotype: Mismatch with germline at one junction end may stem from a read error. The chain links TRBV27 to TRBJ1-4, with 8 bases identical to TRBD1. Germline V gives CDR1 MNHEY, CDR2 SMNVEV (reference sequence). The CDR3 is 14 amino acids. The CDR3 region has the DNA TGTGCCAGCAGGTACCAGGGGGCCCGAGAAAAGCTGTTTTTT. This codes for CASRYQGAREKLFF.

V gene TRBV10-3 combines with J gene TRBJ2-1; a possible D gene is TRBD2 (6 bases). CDR1 and CDR2 (germline): ENHRY, SYGVKD. This CDR3 has 13 amino acids. V lost 8 bases and J 4 bases, leaving 12 bases between the germline ends. The DNA of the CDR3 is TGTGCCATCGGGGGGACGGTATACAATGAGCAGTTCTTC. It yields the protein CAIGGTVYNEQFF.

In this sample, this clonotype turned up a few times. The J gene is TRBJ2-1, the V gene TRBV12-3 or TRBV12-4; weak D call: TRBD2 (7 bases). This CDR3 region has 16 residues. Trimming removed 4 bases at V and 0 bases at J, with 13 bases between. CDR3 sequence (DNA): TGTGCCAGCAGTTCGGGGGGCAGGGGCTCCTACAATGAGCAGTTCTTC. Its protein is CASSSGGRGSYNEQFF.

Only one count was recorded for this clonotype. The CDR3 protein is CSVDRTGTGNTIYF. The CDR3, as DNA: TGCAGCGTTGACCGGACAGGGACCGGAAACACCATATATTTT. This chain uses TRBV29-1 with TRBJ1-3, with 8 bases matching TRBD1. The V and J ends lost 3 bases and 4 bases, in that order; junction bases with no gene match: 5. The CDR3 totals 14 residues. Looked up from germline, CDR1 is SQVTM and CDR2 is ANQGSEA.